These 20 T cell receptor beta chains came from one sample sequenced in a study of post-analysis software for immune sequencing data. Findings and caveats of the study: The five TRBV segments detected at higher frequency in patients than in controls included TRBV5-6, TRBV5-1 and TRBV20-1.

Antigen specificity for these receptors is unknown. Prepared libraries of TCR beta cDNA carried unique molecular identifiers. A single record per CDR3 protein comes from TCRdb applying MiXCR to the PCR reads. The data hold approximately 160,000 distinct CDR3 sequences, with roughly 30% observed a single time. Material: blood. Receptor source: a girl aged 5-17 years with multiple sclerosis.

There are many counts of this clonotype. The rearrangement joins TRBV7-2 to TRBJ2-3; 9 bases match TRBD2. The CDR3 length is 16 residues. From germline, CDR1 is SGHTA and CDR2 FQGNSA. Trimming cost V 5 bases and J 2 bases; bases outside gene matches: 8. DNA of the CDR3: TGTGCCAGCAGCCGGGAGGCTAGCGGGGACACAGATACGCAGTATTTT. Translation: CASSREASGDTDTQYF. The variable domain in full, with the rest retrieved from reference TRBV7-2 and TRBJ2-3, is GAGVSQSPSNKVTEKGKDVELRCDPISGHTALYWYRQSLGQGLEFLIYFQGNSAPDKSGLPSDRFSAERTGGSVSTLTIQRTQQEDSAVYLCASSREASGDTDTQYFGPGTRLTVL.

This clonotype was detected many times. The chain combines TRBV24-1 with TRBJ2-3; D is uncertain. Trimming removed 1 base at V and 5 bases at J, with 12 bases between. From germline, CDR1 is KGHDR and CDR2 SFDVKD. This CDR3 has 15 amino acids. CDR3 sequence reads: CATSDFSDFKDTQYF. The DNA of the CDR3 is TGTGCCACCAGTGATTTTAGTGATTTTAAAGATACGCAGTATTTT.

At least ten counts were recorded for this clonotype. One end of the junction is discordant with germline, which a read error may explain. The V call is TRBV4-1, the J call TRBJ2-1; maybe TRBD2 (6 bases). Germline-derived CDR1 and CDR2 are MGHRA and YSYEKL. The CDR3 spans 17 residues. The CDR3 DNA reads TGCGCCAGCAGTCAAGGGTCCCTGACTAGGACGCACAATGAGCAGTTCTTC. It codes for CASSQGSLTRTHNEQFF.

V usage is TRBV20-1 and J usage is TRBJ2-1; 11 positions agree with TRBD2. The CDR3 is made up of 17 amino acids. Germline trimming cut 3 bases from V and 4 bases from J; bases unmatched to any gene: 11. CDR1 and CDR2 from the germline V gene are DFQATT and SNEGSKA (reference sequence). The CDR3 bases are TGCAGTGCTAGCGCGGCTAGCGGGAGGATCGCTTACAATGAGCAGTTCTTC. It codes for CSASAASGRIAYNEQFF.

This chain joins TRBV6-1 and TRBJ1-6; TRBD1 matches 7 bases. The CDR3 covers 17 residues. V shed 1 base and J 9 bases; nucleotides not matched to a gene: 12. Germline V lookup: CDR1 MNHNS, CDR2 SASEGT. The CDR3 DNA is TGTGCCAGCAGTGAAGACCGCGGGGGACAGATAAGTTCACCCCTCCACTTT. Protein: CASSEDRGGQISSPLHF.

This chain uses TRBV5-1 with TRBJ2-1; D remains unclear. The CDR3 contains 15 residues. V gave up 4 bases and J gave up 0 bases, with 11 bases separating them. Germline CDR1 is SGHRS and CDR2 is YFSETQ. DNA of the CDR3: TGCGCCAGCAGCCTAAAACGGAGCTCCTACAATGAGCAGTTCTTC. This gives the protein CASSLKRSSYNEQFF.

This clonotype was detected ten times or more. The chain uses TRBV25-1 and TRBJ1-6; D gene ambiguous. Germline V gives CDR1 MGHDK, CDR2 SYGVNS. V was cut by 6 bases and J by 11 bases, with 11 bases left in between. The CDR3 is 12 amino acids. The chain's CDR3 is CASSHGLTPLHF. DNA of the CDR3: TGTGCCAGCAGCCACGGACTTACACCCCTCCACTTT.

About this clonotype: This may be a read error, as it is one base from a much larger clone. CDR3 sequence (DNA): TGTGCCACCAGTGGACAGGGTCGGGGGGAGACCCAGTTCTTC. It codes for CATSGQGRGETQFF. The chain couples TRBV24-1 to TRBJ2-1; TRBD1 or TRBD2 may be the D gene (7 bases each). Germline CDR1 KGHDR, CDR2 SFDVKD. V dropped 5 bases and J dropped 13 bases, with 20 bases sitting between them. This CDR3 comprises 14 residues.

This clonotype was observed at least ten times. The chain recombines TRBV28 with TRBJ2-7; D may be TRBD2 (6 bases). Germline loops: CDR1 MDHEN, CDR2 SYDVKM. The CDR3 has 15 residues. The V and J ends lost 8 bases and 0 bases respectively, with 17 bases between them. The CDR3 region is CASQGTFYPSYEQYF. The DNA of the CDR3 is TGTGCCAGCCAAGGGACTTTCTACCCCTCCTACGAGCAGTACTTC. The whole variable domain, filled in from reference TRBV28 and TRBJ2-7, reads DVKVTQSSRYLVKRTGEKVFLECVQDMDHENMFWYRQDPGLGLRLIYFSYDVKMKEKGDIPEGYSVSREKKERFSLILESASTNQTSMYLCASQGTFYPSYEQYFGPGTRLTVT.

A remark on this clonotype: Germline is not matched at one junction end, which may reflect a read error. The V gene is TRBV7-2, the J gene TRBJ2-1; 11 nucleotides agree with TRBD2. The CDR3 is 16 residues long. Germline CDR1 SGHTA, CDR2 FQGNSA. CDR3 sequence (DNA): TGTGGCAGCAGCTTAGGGGCTAGCGGGAGGAACGATGAGCAGTTCTTC. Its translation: CGSSLGASGRNDEQFF. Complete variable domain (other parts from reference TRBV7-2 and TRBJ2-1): GAGVSQSPSNKVTEKGKDVELRCDPISGHTALYWYRQSLGQGLEFLIYFQGNSAPDKSGLPSDRFSAERTGGSVSTLTIQRTQQEDSAVYLCGSSLGASGRNDEQFFGPGTRLTVL.

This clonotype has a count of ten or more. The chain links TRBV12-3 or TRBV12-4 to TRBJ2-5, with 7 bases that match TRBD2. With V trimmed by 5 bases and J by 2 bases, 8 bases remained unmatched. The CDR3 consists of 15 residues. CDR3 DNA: TGTGCCAGCAGTGTCCAAGCGGGACCTCAAGAGACCCAGTACTTC. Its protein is CASSVQAGPQETQYF.

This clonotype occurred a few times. CDR3 residues: CASSRGFLGRDGRDNEQFF. CDR3 coding DNA: TGTGCCAGCAGCCGGGGGTTCCTGGGCCGGGACGGCAGAGACAATGAGCAGTTCTTC. This chain connects TRBV7-9 to TRBJ2-1; tentatively, D is TRBD2 (6 bases). The CDR3 consists of 19 residues. V was pared by 5 bases and J by 5 bases, with 28 bases between. CDR1 is SEHNR, CDR2 FQNEAQ, per germline (reference sequence).

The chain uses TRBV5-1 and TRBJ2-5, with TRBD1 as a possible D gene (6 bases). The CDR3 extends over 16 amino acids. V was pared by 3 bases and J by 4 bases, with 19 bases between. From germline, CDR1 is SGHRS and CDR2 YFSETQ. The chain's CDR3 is CASSSITGTGVETQYF. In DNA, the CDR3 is TGCGCCAGCAGCTCGATCACAGGGACGGGCGTAGAGACCCAGTACTTC.

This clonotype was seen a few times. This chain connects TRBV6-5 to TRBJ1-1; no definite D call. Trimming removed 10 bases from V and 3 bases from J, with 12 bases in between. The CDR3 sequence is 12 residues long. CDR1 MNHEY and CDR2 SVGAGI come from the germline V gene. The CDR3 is CATSAWDTEAFF. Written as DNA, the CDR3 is TGTGCCACATCTGCATGGGACACTGAAGCTTTCTTT.

The CDR3 DNA follows: TGTGCCTGGAATTTTGACGGTGGCTACACCTTC. As protein: CAWNFDGGYTF. V gene TRBV30 combines with J gene TRBJ1-2; unclear D gene. The V end lost 4 bases, the J end lost 7 bases, and 10 bases lay between the germline ends. Germline V CDR1 and CDR2: GTSNPN, SVGIG (reference sequence). This CDR3 is 11 amino acids long. The full variable domain, its missing parts supplied by reference TRBV30 and TRBJ1-2, is SQTIHQWPATLVQPVGSPLSLECTVEGTSNPNLYWYRQAAGRGLQLLFYSVGIGQISSEVPQNLSASRPQDRQFILSSKKLLLSDSGFYLCAWNFDGGYTFGSGTRLTVV.

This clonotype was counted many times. In nucleotides, the CDR3 is TGTGCCAGCAGCCCAAGTTCTTACAATGAGCAGTTCTTC. Protein: CASSPSSYNEQFF. This chain uses TRBV7-7 with TRBJ2-1; D gene uncertain. This CDR3 spans 13 amino acids. V shed 5 bases and J shed 4 bases, with 9 bases lying between them. Looked up from germline, CDR1 is SSHAT and CDR2 is FNYEAQ (reference sequence).

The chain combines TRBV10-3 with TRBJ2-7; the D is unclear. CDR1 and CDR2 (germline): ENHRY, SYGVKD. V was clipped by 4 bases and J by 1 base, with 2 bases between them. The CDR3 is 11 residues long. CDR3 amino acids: CAISGSYEQYF. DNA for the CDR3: TGTGCCATCAGTGGGTCCTACGAGCAGTACTTC.

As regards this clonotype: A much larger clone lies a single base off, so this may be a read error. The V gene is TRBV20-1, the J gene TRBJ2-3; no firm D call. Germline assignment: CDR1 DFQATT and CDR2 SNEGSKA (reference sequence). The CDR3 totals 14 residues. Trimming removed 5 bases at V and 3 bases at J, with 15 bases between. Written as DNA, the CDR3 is TGCAGTGCTCATGGACCTCAAGGGACAGATACGCAGTATTTT. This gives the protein CSAHGPQGTDTQYF.

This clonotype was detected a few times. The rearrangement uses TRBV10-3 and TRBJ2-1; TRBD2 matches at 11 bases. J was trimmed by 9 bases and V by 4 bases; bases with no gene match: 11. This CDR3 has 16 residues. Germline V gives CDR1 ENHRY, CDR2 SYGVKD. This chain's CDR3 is CAISGGSGRAAIEQFF. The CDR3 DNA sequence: TGTGCCATCAGTGGGGGTAGCGGGAGGGCCGCTATTGAGCAGTTCTTC.

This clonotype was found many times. The CDR3 DNA reads TGTGCCACCAGCAGAGGGCTAGCGGGAGGGTACGAGCAGTTCTTC. Translation gives CATSRGLAGGYEQFF. The V and J genes are TRBV15 and TRBJ2-1; 12 positions agree with TRBD2. In germline, CDR1 is LNHNV, CDR2 YYDKDF (reference sequence). The V and J ends lost 1 base and 10 bases, in that order; junction bases with no gene match: 5. This CDR3 is built from 15 residues.